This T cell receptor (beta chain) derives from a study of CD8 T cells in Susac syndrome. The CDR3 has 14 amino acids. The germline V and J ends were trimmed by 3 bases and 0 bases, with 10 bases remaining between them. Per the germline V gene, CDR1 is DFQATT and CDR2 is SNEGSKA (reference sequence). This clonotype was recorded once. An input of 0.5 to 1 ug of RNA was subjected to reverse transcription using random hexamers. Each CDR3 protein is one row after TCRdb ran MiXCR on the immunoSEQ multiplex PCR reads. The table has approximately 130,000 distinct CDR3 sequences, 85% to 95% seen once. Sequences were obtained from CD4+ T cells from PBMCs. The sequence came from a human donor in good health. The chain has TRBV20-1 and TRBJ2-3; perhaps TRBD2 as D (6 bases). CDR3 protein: CSARALASTDTQYF. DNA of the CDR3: TGCAGTGCTAGGGCCCTAGCGAGCACAGATACGCAGTATTTT.